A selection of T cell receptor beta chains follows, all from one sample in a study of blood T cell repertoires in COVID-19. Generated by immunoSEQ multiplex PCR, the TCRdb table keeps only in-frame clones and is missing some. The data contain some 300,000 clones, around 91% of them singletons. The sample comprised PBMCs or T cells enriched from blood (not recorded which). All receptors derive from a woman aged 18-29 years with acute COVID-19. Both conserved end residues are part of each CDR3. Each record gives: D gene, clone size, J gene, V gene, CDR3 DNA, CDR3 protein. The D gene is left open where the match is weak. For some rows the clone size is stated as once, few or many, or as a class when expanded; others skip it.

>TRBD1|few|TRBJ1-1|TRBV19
TGTGCCAGTAGTACCTCGGGACAGCAGAACACTGAAGCTTTCTTT
CASSTSGQQNTEAFF
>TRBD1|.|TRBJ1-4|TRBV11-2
TGTGCCAGCAGCTTAGGACAGGGGGCTAATGAAAAACTGTTTTTT
CASSLGQGANEKLFF
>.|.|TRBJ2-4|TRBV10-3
TGTGCCATCAGTGAGTCATCTGGACTGATAAAAAACATTCAGTACTTC
CAISESSGLIKNIQYF
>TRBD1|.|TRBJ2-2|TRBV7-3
TGTGCCAGCAGCACCCGGACAGGGGGCTTATTCGGCGGGGAGCTGTTTTTT
CASSTRTGGLFGGELFF
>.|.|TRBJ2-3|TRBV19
TGTGCCAGTAGTTTGGGCCCAGCCACAGATACGCAGTATTTT
CASSLGPATDTQYF
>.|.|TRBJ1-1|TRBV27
TGTGCCAGCAGTTTATCGGCAGGGATGAACACTGAAGCTTTCTTT
CASSLSAGMNTEAFF
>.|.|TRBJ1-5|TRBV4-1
TGCGCCAGCAGCCAAGAAGGGCTTGGGGGGGGGCAGCCCCAGCATTTT
CASSQEGLGGGQPQHF
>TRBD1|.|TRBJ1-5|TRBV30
TGTGCCTGGGGATCAGGGGGCGGCCAGCCCCAGCATTTT
CAWGSGGGQPQHF
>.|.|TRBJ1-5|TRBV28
TGTGCCAGCAGAGGAGTGAATAGCAATCAGCCCCAGCATTTT
CASRGVNSNQPQHF
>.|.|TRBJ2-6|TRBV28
TGTGCCAGCAGTCGTCACACTGGGGCCAACGTCCTGACTTTC
CASSRHTGANVLTF
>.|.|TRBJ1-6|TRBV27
TGTGCCAGCAGTCCCCGGAGCTCCTATAATTCACCCCTCCACTTT
CASSPRSSYNSPLHF
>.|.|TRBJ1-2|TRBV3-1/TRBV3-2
TGTGCCAGCAGCCAAGATGGGGGCGTTGGGGGCTACACCTTC
CASSQDGGVGGYTF
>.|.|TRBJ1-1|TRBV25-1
TGTGCCAGCAGTACAGGGATCTTCCCTGGGGGTGAAGCTTTCTTT
CASSTGIFPGGEAFF
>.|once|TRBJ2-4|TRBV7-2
TGTGCCAGCAGCTACGTTGTAGGACAGAACATTCAGTACTTC
CASSYVVGQNIQYF
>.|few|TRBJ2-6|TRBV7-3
TGTGCCAGCAGCTTAACAGGAGGGCTCTCTGGGGCCAACGTCCTGACTTTC
CASSLTGGLSGANVLTF
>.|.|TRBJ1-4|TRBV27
TGTGCCAGCAGTTTAGGATGGGGCGAAAGCGCTAATGAAAAACTGTTTTTT
CASSLGWGESANEKLFF
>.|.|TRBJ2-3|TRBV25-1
TGTGCCAGCAGTGGGGGACACGGCACAGATACGCAGTATTTT
CASSGGHGTDTQYF
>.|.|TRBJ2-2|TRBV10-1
TGCGCCAGCAGTGAGTTCGGGAGAGGGAGCACCGGGGAGCTGTTTTTT
CASSEFGRGSTGELFF
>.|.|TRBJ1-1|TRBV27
TGTGCCAGCAGTCCCCAGGACACCGATGAAGCTTTCTTT
CASSPQDTDEAFF
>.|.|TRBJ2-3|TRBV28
TGTGCCAGCATGAGGGAGAGGGTAGCGGATACGCAGTATTTT
CASMRERVADTQYF
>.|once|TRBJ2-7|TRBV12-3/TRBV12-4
TGTGCCAGCAGTTTTAGTCAGGGTGACGAGCAGTACTTC
CASSFSQGDEQYF
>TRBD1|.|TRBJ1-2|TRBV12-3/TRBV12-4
TGTGCCAGCAGTTTTGTACAGGGGAGCAGCTACACCTTC
CASSFVQGSSYTF
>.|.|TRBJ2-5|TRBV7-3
TGTGCCAGCAGCTTTGGGGCAGCCCAAGAGACCCAGTACTTC
CASSFGAAQETQYF
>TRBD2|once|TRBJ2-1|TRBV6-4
TGTGCCAGCAGTCGGGCGGGAGGGCGCAATGAGCAGTTCTTC
CASSRAGGRNEQFF
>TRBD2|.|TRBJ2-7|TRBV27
TGTGCCAGCAAAAGGTCCTCGTCACTAGCGGGAGGGTACGAGCAGTACTTC
CASKRSSSLAGGYEQYF
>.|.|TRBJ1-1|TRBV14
TGTGCCAGCAGCCAAGTCGCAGGGCTGCCTGAAGCTTTCTTT
CASSQVAGLPEAFF
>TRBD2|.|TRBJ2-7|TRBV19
TGTGCCAGTAGTATGCGCGGGGGGGGTTCCTACGAGCAGTACTTC
CASSMRGGGSYEQYF
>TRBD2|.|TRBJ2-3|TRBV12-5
TGTGCTAGTGGTTCTAGACTAGCGGGTACCTCATTCCGTGGCACAGATACGCAGTATTTT
CASGSRLAGTSFRGTDTQYF
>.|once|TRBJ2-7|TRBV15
TGTGCCACCAGCAGAGTCCCCCCAGACGAGCAGTACTTC
CATSRVPPDEQYF
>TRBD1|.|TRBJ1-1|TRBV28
TGTGCCAGCAGCCCTACAGGGGCGATTGGTGACGATGAAGCTTTCTTT
CASSPTGAIGDDEAFF
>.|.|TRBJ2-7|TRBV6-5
TGTGCCAGCAGTCTGGAGAAGTTCTCCTACGAGCAGTACTTC
CASSLEKFSYEQYF
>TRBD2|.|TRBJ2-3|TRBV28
TGTGCCAGCAGAACTAGCGGGAGCACAGATACGCAGTATTTT
CASRTSGSTDTQYF
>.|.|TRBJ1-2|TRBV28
TGTGCCAGCAGTTTGTCCAGGGTGAGAGGCTACACCTTC
CASSLSRVRGYTF
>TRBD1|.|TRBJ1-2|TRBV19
TGTGCCAGTAGGACAGGGGCAGGAGTTGGCTACACCTTC
CASRTGAGVGYTF
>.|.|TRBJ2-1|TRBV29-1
TGCAGCCTCATGAGGGAGTCCCCCTACAATGAGCAGTTCTTC
CSLMRESPYNEQFF
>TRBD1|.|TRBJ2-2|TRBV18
TGTGCCAGCTCACCAGCAGGACAGGGATCCGGGGAGCTGTTTTTT
CASSPAGQGSGELFF